A single sample gave rise to the 22 T cell receptor beta chains below, sequenced in a study of vaccination effects on CD4 cells after COVID-19. Expansion with viral peptide pools was applied to antigen-specific CD4+ T cells by the ViraFEST assay prior to sequencing. Researchers isolated CD4+ T cells once approximately eleven days of culture had elapsed. All vaccine recipients tested negative for nucleocapsid antibodies and had never contracted SARS-CoV-2 infection. Generated by immunoSEQ multiplex PCR, the TCRdb table keeps only in-frame clones and is missing some. The sample yields 35,000 to 45,000 clones, roughly 79% seen once. No antigen has been identified for these receptors. Sample: CD4+ T cells from PBMCs cultured with SARS-CoV-2 spike peptides, taken before COVID-19 vaccination. The receptors originated from a human donor who received a COVID-19 vaccine.

This clone was detected once. J is TRBJ2-5 and V is TRBV6-2 or TRBV6-3, with D perhaps TRBD2 (6 bases). V was clipped by 4 bases and J by 4 bases, with 10 bases between them. The CDR3 sequence is 13 residues long. From germline, CDR1 is MNHEY and CDR2 SVGEGT. CDR3 sequence: CASSFGGTETQYF. The CDR3, as DNA: TGTGCCAGCAGTTTCGGAGGGACAGAGACCCAGTACTTC.

This chain connects TRBV11-2 to TRBJ1-4; 7 nucleotides match TRBD1. The CDR3 sequence is 16 residues long. The V and J ends lost 5 bases and 3 bases, in that order; junction bases with no gene match: 9. CDR1 is SGHAT and CDR2 is FQNNGV in the germline V gene. The CDR3: CASSPQGWAANEKLFF. As DNA, the CDR3 is TGTGCCAGCAGCCCACAGGGGTGGGCAGCTAATGAAAAACTGTTTTTT.

The rearrangement uses TRBV6-6 and TRBJ1-2; tentative D call: TRBD1 (5 bases). Looked up from germline, CDR1 is MNHNY and CDR2 is SVGAGI (reference sequence). Deletions cut 4 bases from V and 8 bases from J, with 17 bases between. The CDR3 is 14 amino acids. CDR3 residues: CASSFATGVWGYTF. The CDR3 nucleotides are TGTGCCAGCAGTTTTGCTACAGGCGTCTGGGGCTACACCTTC.

This chain joins TRBV7-3 and TRBJ2-1; 7 bases match TRBD1. Per germline, CDR1 SGHTA and CDR2 FQGTGA. CDR3 length equals 13 residues. V lost 3 bases, J lost 8 bases, and 4 bases stayed unmatched. CDR3 loop: CASSFLQGYEQFF. The CDR3 DNA follows: TGTGCCAGCAGCTTCCTACAGGGGTATGAGCAGTTCTTC.

This rearrangement joins TRBV5-1 to TRBJ2-5; TRBD2 aligns across 10 bases. This CDR3 is built from 15 residues. The V segment lost 3 bases and the J segment 4 bases; nucleotides outside the gene matches: 6. Germline CDR1 SGHRS, CDR2 YFSETQ. The CDR3 protein is CASSSTSGVRETQYF. CDR3 in DNA: TGCGCCAGCAGCTCCACTAGCGGGGTCAGAGAGACCCAGTACTTC.

This clone was seen just once. The chain couples TRBV5-1 to TRBJ2-2, with D possibly TRBD1 on 6 matching bases. The CDR3 has 15 residues. Trimming removed 1 base from V and 3 bases from J, with 10 bases in between. In germline, CDR1 is SGHRS, CDR2 YFSETQ. For the CDR3, the DNA is TGCGCCAGCAGCTTGAGGGCAGGGGACACCGGGGAGCTGTTTTTT. This encodes CASSLRAGDTGELFF.

The table lists this clone with a few counts. The V gene is TRBV14, the J gene TRBJ1-1, with a tentative D call TRBD1 (5 bases). The CDR3 consists of 17 residues. V was clipped by 0 bases and J by 0 bases, with 14 bases between them. Germline V gives CDR1 SGHDN, CDR2 FVKESK. The CDR3 sequence is CASSQDGGLWVNTEAFF. CDR3 coding DNA: TGTGCCAGCAGCCAAGATGGGGGGTTATGGGTGAACACTGAAGCTTTCTTT. The full variable domain, completed using reference TRBV14 and TRBJ1-1, is EAGVTQFPSHSVIEKGQTVTLRCDPISGHDNLYWYRRVMGKEIKFLLHFVKESKQDESGMPNNRFLAERTGGTYSTLKVQPAELEDSGVYFCASSQDGGLWVNTEAFFGQGTRLTVV.

The chain employs TRBV7-3 and TRBJ2-3, with D unresolved. CDR1 and CDR2 (germline): SGHTA, FQGTGA. V was clipped by 4 bases and J by 4 bases, with 9 bases between them. The CDR3 covers 13 residues. Here the CDR3 reads CASSSQFADTQYF. In DNA form, the CDR3 reads TGTGCCAGCAGCTCCCAATTTGCAGATACGCAGTATTTT.

V usage is TRBV7-9 and J usage is TRBJ2-2; TRBD2 might be the D (6 bases). The germline V and J ends were trimmed by 5 bases and 0 bases, with 13 bases remaining between them. CDR1 is SEHNR and CDR2 is FQNEAQ in the germline V gene (reference sequence). The CDR3 sequence is 16 residues long. The CDR3 DNA reads as TGTGCCAGCAGCCGGGGACTTTCGACGAACACCGGGGAGCTGTTTTTT. As protein: CASSRGLSTNTGELFF.

This clone was found a few times. The rearrangement uses TRBV7-2 and TRBJ1-5, with D hard to call. Germline V CDR1 and CDR2: SGHTA, FQGNSA. The CDR3 consists of 15 residues. Trimming removed 3 bases from V and 3 bases from J, with 12 bases in between. The CDR3 here is CASSLLNGYNQPQHF. In DNA form, the CDR3 reads TGTGCCAGCAGCTTGTTAAACGGCTACAATCAGCCCCAGCATTTT.

V usage is TRBV29-1 and J usage is TRBJ1-4; 7 nucleotides line up with TRBD1. Losses at the gene ends were 5 bases for V and 7 bases for J; bases not matched to a gene: 10. This CDR3 comprises 14 residues. Per germline, CDR1 SQVTM and CDR2 ANQGSEA. DNA of the CDR3: TGCAGCGTTACCAAGACAGGGACGGGTGAAAAACTGTTTTTT. This codes for CSVTKTGTGEKLFF.

The chain uses TRBV6-5 and TRBJ1-5; maybe TRBD1 (6 bases). CDR3 length: 15 amino acids. V was cut by 5 bases and J by 0 bases, with 11 bases left in between. Germline V gene sequence: CDR1 MNHEY, CDR2 SVGAGI. The CDR3: CASSRRQDSNQPQHF. In nucleotides, the CDR3 is TGTGCCAGCAGTAGAAGACAGGATAGCAATCAGCCCCAGCATTTT.

This chain joins TRBV7-2 and TRBJ2-1, with 11 bases lining up with TRBD2. This CDR3 has 19 amino acids. The germline V gene encodes CDR1 SGHTA and CDR2 FQGNSA. After removal of 0 bases from V and 2 bases from J, the junction contained 9 bases not matched to a gene. CDR3 protein: CASSLAAIAGGDPYNEQFF. DNA for the CDR3: TGTGCCAGCAGCTTAGCGGCCATAGCGGGGGGGGACCCCTACAATGAGCAGTTCTTC.

This clone appeared a few times. The chain is built from TRBV10-1 and TRBJ2-2; D is perhaps TRBD2 (5 bases). Germline lookup yields CDR1 WNHNN and CDR2 SYGVQD (reference sequence). The CDR3 sequence is 15 residues long. The V gene lost 2 bases and the J gene lost 5 bases, with 12 bases spanning the gap. CDR3 nucleotides: TGCGCCAGCAGTGAGATCCCTAGCTCAACCGGGGAGCTGTTTTTT. Translation: CASSEIPSSTGELFF.

The chain uses TRBV18 and TRBJ2-5; TRBD2 agrees at 8 bases. This CDR3 comprises 17 residues. The germline gives CDR1 KGHSH, CDR2 LQKENI. After removal of 2 bases from V and 4 bases from J, the junction contained 12 bases not matched to a gene. CDR3 in amino acids: CASSPTLSGGGGETQYF. CDR3 coding DNA: TGTGCCAGCTCACCAACTCTAAGCGGGGGCGGAGGAGAGACCCAGTACTTC.

This chain connects TRBV2 to TRBJ1-2, with a tentative D call TRBD1 (5 bases). Germline values: CDR1 SNHLY, CDR2 FYNNEI. CDR3 length: 13 amino acids. V lost 3 bases and J lost 4, with 9 bases in between. The CDR3 is CASSEGVSYGYTF. Written as DNA, the CDR3 is TGTGCCAGCAGTGAGGGGGTTAGCTATGGCTACACCTTC.

The V gene is TRBV19, the J gene TRBJ1-1; D remains unclear. V was clipped by 10 bases and J by 1 base, with 13 bases between them. CDR1 and CDR2 (germline): LNHDA, SQIVND (reference sequence). This CDR3 contains 13 residues. The CDR3 sequence is CATRTVANTEAFF. CDR3 coding DNA: TGTGCCACCAGGACGGTTGCGAACACTGAAGCTTTCTTT.

V and J are TRBV27 and TRBJ2-2; TRBD2 might be the D (5 bases). V was cut by 6 bases and J by 5 bases, with 16 bases left in between. Germline CDR1 reads MNHEY; CDR2 reads SMNVEV (reference sequence). The CDR3 consists of 15 residues. CDR3 nucleotide sequence: TGTGCCAGCAGGACCAACCGAAGACTAACCGGGGAGCTGTTTTTT. Its translation: CASRTNRRLTGELFF.

This clone turned up a few times. The chain recombines TRBV7-3 with TRBJ2-5; D perhaps matches TRBD2 (5 bases). Trimming shortened V by 5 bases and J by 2 bases, and 12 bases separated the two germline ends. The CDR3 extends over 14 amino acids. Germline V gene data show CDR1 as SGHTA and CDR2 as FQGTGA. The CDR3 loop is CASSLGQRQETQYF. Here the CDR3 DNA reads TGTGCCAGCAGCCTAGGGCAGCGGCAAGAGACCCAGTACTTC.

The chain links TRBV28 to TRBJ1-6, with a tentative D call TRBD1 (5 bases). Trimming cost V 2 bases and J 5 bases, with 10 bases left between them. CDR3 length equals 15 residues. CDR1 and CDR2 (germline): MDHEN, SYDVKM. CDR3 bases: TGTGCCAGCAGTTTAGGGACGGGGAATAATTCACCCCTCCACTTT. Translating it yields CASSLGTGNNSPLHF. Variable domain in full (rest from reference TRBV28 and TRBJ1-6): DVKVTQSSRYLVKRTGEKVFLECVQDMDHENMFWYRQDPGLGLRLIYFSYDVKMKEKGDIPEGYSVSREKKERFSLILESASTNQTSMYLCASSLGTGNNSPLHFGNGTRLTVT.

The V call is TRBV2, the J call TRBJ1-3, with D tentatively TRBD1 (5 bases). CDR1 is SNHLY and CDR2 is FYNNEI in the germline V gene. This CDR3 is 15 amino acids long. V was pared by 8 bases and J by 4 bases, with 18 bases between. The CDR3 sequence: CASVRGEGRGNTIYF. The CDR3 DNA sequence: TGTGCCAGCGTCAGAGGGGAGGGGAGAGGAAACACCATATATTTT.

The chain combines TRBV27 with TRBJ2-2, with D possibly TRBD2 on 6 matching bases. Trimming cost V 6 bases and J 3 bases, with 14 bases left between them. The CDR3 covers 15 residues. From germline, CDR1 is MNHEY and CDR2 SMNVEV (reference sequence). The CDR3 DNA reads TGTGCCAGCAGCCCACAGCGGGCGGACACCGGGGAGCTGTTTTTT. Translated: CASSPQRADTGELFF.